This TCR beta chain was identified in a study of spatial heterogeneity in lung cancer. Study-wide context: Raw reads showed each unique TCR and UMI combination turning up more than ten times on average. Study-level findings and limits: Resection blood, more than follow-up blood, showed ubiquitous expanded tumor TCRs.

TCRdb fed the 5' RACE reads into MiXCR, producing one record per CDR3 protein. The repertoire includes some 83,000 distinct CDR3 sequences, about 20% of them detected once, and around 6.6% sits in the top ten. This clonotype was seen a handful of times. Its antigen is undetermined. The time point is: sample taken at primary tumor resection. Material for sequencing was whole RNA from tumor, nontumor lung or frozen PBMC, left unsorted. This specimen consisted of PBMCs, obtained at surgery. This receptor was identified in a male donor with early-stage non-small cell lung cancer.

Here the CDR3 DNA reads TGTGCCAGCAGCCCTGGGGGCATTTTGAACACTGAAGCTTTCTTT. The encoded protein is CASSPGGILNTEAFF. This sequence joins TRBV7-6 and TRBJ1-1, with D possibly being TRBD1 (6 bases). The CDR3 covers 15 residues. In germline, CDR1 is SGHVS, CDR2 FNYEAQ. Trimming cost V 5 bases and J 0 bases, with 13 bases left between them.